This T cell receptor beta chain comes out of a study of blood T cell repertoires in COVID-19. Everyone who took part was roughly 18 to 89 years old, and they came from 24 US areas. Cohorts were determined from participant-reported clinical history. The CDR3 consists of 15 residues. Trimming stripped 3 bases from V and 0 bases from J, with 9 bases between. Germline CDR1 ENHRY, CDR2 SYGVKD. This clone was observed once. Source study methods: Amplification of reference gene primers was used by the study to estimate nucleated cell counts. The table came from immunoSEQ multiplex PCR; TCRdb's copy has only in-frame clones and leaves some out. D and trimming come from the DNA, and the V and J calls and clone size come from that table. The sample holds over 350,000 clones, more than 75% seen once.

The J gene is TRBJ1-3, the V gene TRBV10-3; D remains unclear. The clonotype originates from a woman younger than 35 who had recovered from COVID-19. Sequenced input: PBMCs or T cells enriched from blood (not recorded which). The CDR3 nucleotides read TGTGCCATCAGTGAACTAGGAGCCTCTGGAAACACCATATATTTT. Protein product: CAISELGASGNTIYF.